The source of this TCR beta chain is a study of blood T cell repertoires in COVID-19. The wider study: Whether acute or convalescent, the COVID-19 samples came from the United States, Italy and Spain. PBMCs, B-cell-depleted T cells, or T cells provided the cDNA or gDNA that made up the material.

V lost 0 bases to trimming and J lost 5 bases, with 11 bases between them. Germline CDR1 and CDR2: MNHNS and SASEGT. The CDR3 sequence is 15 residues long. As processed by the authors: Amplified reference gene primers provided the basis for estimating nucleated cell counts. The table came from immunoSEQ multiplex PCR; TCRdb's copy has only in-frame clones and leaves some out. V and J calls and clone size are given by that table; D and trimming were obtained from the DNA. The sample includes around 160,000 clones, roughly 78% of them seen just once. This receptor was obtained from a human donor with acute or convalescent COVID-19. The donor label of this sample is uncertain. This chain links TRBV6-1 with TRBJ1-5, with D possibly TRBD1 on 6 matching bases. What was sequenced was peripheral blood. CDR3 residues: CASSEAGTPYQPQHF. CDR3 in DNA: TGTGCCAGCAGTGAAGCGGGGACACCCTATCAGCCCCAGCATTTT.